These T cell receptor beta chains were read from a single sample in a study of identifying expanded T cells in peripheral blood. This table comes from immunoSEQ multiplex PCR, and its TCRdb copy is limited to in-frame clones, with some not included. The data show approximately 120,000 clones, roughly 80% seen once. The sequencing input was blood. Receptors originate from a person aged 18-70 years in good health. Each CDR3 is given with its conserved first and last residue. Fields, in order: D gene, V gene, J gene, clone size, CDR3 DNA, CDR3 protein. The D gene is left open where the match is weak. The listing skips clone size in some rows; elsewhere it reads once, few, many or a size class.

-	TRBV7-8	TRBJ2-7	-	TGTGCCAGCAGCTCAACGACTACTACCTACGAGCAGTACTTC	CASSSTTTTYEQYF
TRBD1	TRBV29-1	TRBJ2-3	-	TGCAGCGTTGATTTGGGACAGGGGGCGTCAGATACGCAGTATTTT	CSVDLGQGASDTQYF
-	TRBV7-2	TRBJ2-1	once	TGTGCCAGCACCCCAGGCGGTTCCTCGTCCTACAATGAGCAGTTCTTC	CASTPGGSSSYNEQFF
-	TRBV6-5	TRBJ1-3	-	TGTGCCAGCAGTTACGGCGGGAACTCTGGAAACACCATATATTTT	CASSYGGNSGNTIYF
TRBD1	TRBV4-3	TRBJ2-5	-	TGCGCCAGCAGCCAGTCAGGGGGCGTAGCAGAGACCCAGTACTTC	CASSQSGGVAETQYF
TRBD1	TRBV7-9	TRBJ1-2	-	TGTGCCAGCAGGGGGACCGGGACAGGAATAAATGGCTACACCTTC	CASRGTGTGINGYTF
-	TRBV21-1	TRBJ1-1	-	TGTGCCAGCAGCCCACGGGAAGCTTTCTTT	CASSPREAFF
-	TRBV5-1	TRBJ1-1	few	TGCGCCAGCAGCTTGGGGAACAGGCGGGGTCCTGAAGCTTTCTTT	CASSLGNRRGPEAFF
-	TRBV6-5	TRBJ1-2	-	TGTGCCAGCAGTCAGACAGGAAATCAAGGCTACACCTTC	CASSQTGNQGYTF
-	TRBV11-3	TRBJ1-3	-	TGTGCCAGCAGCCTCTCGGTGACAGGAGCTGGAAACACCATATATTTT	CASSLSVTGAGNTIYF
-	TRBV25-1	TRBJ2-2	-	TGTGCCAGCAGTCAGGCAGGGACGGGCACCGGGGAGCTGTTTTTT	CASSQAGTGTGELFF
TRBD2	TRBV6-1	TRBJ2-5	-	TGTGCCAGCAGTGAATATAATAGCGGGGGTTTGTGGACCCAGTACTTC	CASSEYNSGGLWTQYF
-	TRBV6-5	TRBJ2-7	few	TGTGCCAGCAGTTACGGAGCAGGCGAGCAGTACTTC	CASSYGAGEQYF
TRBD1	TRBV4-1	TRBJ2-4	-	TGCGCCAGCAGCCAAGATAGGGACAGTGAAGCCAAAAACATTCAGTACTTC	CASSQDRDSEAKNIQYF